The 21 T cell receptor beta chains below all came from one sample that was sequenced in a study of tumor-infiltrating lymphocytes in localized non-small cell lung cancer. Here immunoSEQ multiplex PCR was the method, and the copy in TCRdb shows in-frame clones only, minus some. The sample holds over 12,000 clones, roughly 82% seen once. The sample comprised lung tumor tissue. The receptors come from a human donor with non-small cell lung cancer.

This clone appeared a few times. The chain recombines TRBV5-4 with TRBJ2-3, with a possible D match to TRBD2 (6 bases). V lost 2 bases, J lost 4 bases, and 11 bases lay in between. Germline V gene sequence: CDR1 SGHNT, CDR2 YYREEE (reference sequence). The CDR3 length is 14 residues. DNA for the CDR3: TGTGCCAGCAGCTTTGGGACTTCCTCAGATACGCAGTATTTT. Its translation: CASSFGTSSDTQYF.

Points on this clone: Likely a read error: the CDR3 ends without its conserved phenylalanine or tryptophan. Because the CDR3's place on the DNA is in doubt, the DNA is left out and the CDR3 is given as listed by TCRdb. J is TRBJ2-7 and V is TRBV11-2. The CDR3 length equals 9 residues, ends included. The germline V gene has CDR1 SGHAT and CDR2 FQNNGV. CDR3 sequence reads: CASSFGTEA.

CDR3 nucleotides: TGTGCCAGCAGCAGTTATTCGGGGGCCAACAATCAGCCCCAGCATTTT. This gives the protein CASSSYSGANNQPQHF. The chain carries TRBV7-2 and TRBJ1-5; D may be TRBD1 (6 bases). Germline V gene lookup returns CDR1 SGHTA and CDR2 FQGNSA. The CDR3 covers 16 residues. Trimming removed 5 bases from V and 3 bases from J, with 17 bases in between.

This chain connects TRBV14 to TRBJ2-2; possible D gene TRBD1, 6 bases. Trimming removed 1 base at V and 2 bases at J, with 17 bases between. The V gene's germline CDR1 is SGHDN and CDR2 FVKESK. The CDR3 sequence is 18 residues long. CDR3 sequence: CASSQVYGRGLNTGELFF. CDR3 coding DNA: TGTGCCAGCAGCCAAGTTTACGGCAGGGGCCTTAACACCGGGGAGCTGTTTTTT.

This chain links TRBV6-6 with TRBJ2-5; TRBD2 matches at 16 bases. CDR1 is MNHNY and CDR2 is SVGAGI in the germline V gene (reference sequence). V lost 5 bases, J lost 5 bases, and 5 bases stayed unmatched. The CDR3 spans 16 residues. This CDR3 is CASSQPGLAGGETQYF. The DNA of the CDR3 is TGTGCCAGCAGTCAACCGGGACTAGCGGGAGGGGAGACCCAGTACTTC.

The CDR3 DNA reads as TGTGCCAGCAGCCCCATGCCACAGACCACCGGGGAGCTGTTTTTT. As protein: CASSPMPQTTGELFF. The gene calls are TRBV7-2 and TRBJ2-2, with D uncertain. Between the trimmed V and J ends, which lost 5 bases and 4 bases, there was a span of 14 bases. This CDR3 is built from 15 residues. The germline V gene has CDR1 SGHTA and CDR2 FQGNSA.

By sample fraction, this clone is medium-sized. The rearrangement joins TRBV28 to TRBJ1-2; no definite D call. Germline V gene data show CDR1 as MDHEN and CDR2 as SYDVKM. The ends were cut back, 5 bases at V and 4 bases at J, with 11 bases in the middle. This CDR3 comprises 13 residues. The CDR3 sequence is CASSSRASYGYTF. The CDR3 nucleotides are TGTGCCAGCAGTAGTAGGGCGTCCTATGGCTACACCTTC.

This clone came up a few times. The genes are TRBV28 and TRBJ1-2; no clear D. The CDR3 contains 13 residues. The V gene lost 8 bases and the J gene lost 4 bases, with 14 bases spanning the gap. CDR1 and CDR2 (germline): MDHEN, SYDVKM. The CDR3 DNA is TGTGCCAGCCGGTCAGGATCCGCCTATGGCTACACCTTC. The encoded protein is CASRSGSAYGYTF.

This clone was counted only a few times. The V and J genes are TRBV6-4 and TRBJ2-2; D is unclear. Trimming pared 2 bases from V and 2 bases from J, leaving 9 bases between. CDR3 length: 15 amino acids. Germline V gene data show CDR1 as MRHNA and CDR2 as SNTAGT. The CDR3 protein is CASSDDSFNTGELFF. The CDR3 region has the DNA TGTGCCAGCAGTGACGACTCCTTTAACACCGGGGAGCTGTTTTTT.

With regard to this clone: Other DNA sequences in the sample encode the same CDR3. This sequence joins TRBV18 and TRBJ1-1, with a tentative D call TRBD1 (5 bases). The CDR3 spans 13 residues. Trimming removed 3 bases from V and 4 bases from J, with 9 bases in between. Germline CDR1 KGHSH, CDR2 LQKENI. The CDR3 sequence is CASSPQGGTEAFF. The CDR3 region has the DNA TGTGCCAGCTCACCCCAGGGAGGCACTGAAGCTTTCTTT. The entire variable domain, with the rest obtained from reference TRBV18 and TRBJ1-1, is as follows: NAGVMQNPRHLVRRRGQEARLRCSPMKGHSHVYWYRQLPEEGLKFMVYLQKENIIDESGMPKERFSAEFPKEGPSILRIQQVVRGDSAAYFCASSPQGGTEAFFGQGTRLTVV.

The V gene is TRBV5-6, the J gene TRBJ1-2; 12 positions agree with TRBD1. This CDR3 spans 16 amino acids. Germline CDR1 and CDR2: SGHDT and YYEEEE. The V gene end was trimmed by 1 base and the J gene end by 8 bases; junction bases not matched to a gene: 9. CDR3 loop: CASSLPGQGAIGGYTF. CDR3 sequence (DNA): TGTGCCAGCAGCTTGCCGGGACAGGGGGCGATCGGGGGCTACACCTTC. The full variable domain, rest sourced from reference TRBV5-6 and TRBJ1-2, is DAGVTQSPTHLIKTRGQQVTLRCSPKSGHDTVSWYQQALGQGPQFIFQYYEEEERQRGNFPDRFSGHQFPNYSSELNVNALLLGDSALYLCASSLPGQGAIGGYTFGSGTRLTVV.

This chain links TRBV30 with TRBJ1-2; D ambiguous. Looked up from germline, CDR1 is GTSNPN and CDR2 is SVGIG (reference sequence). V lost 4 bases and J lost 1, with 10 bases in between. The CDR3 is 13 amino acids. CDR3 bases: TGTGCCTGGACCAGAGGACGTAACTATGGCTACACCTTC. This codes for CAWTRGRNYGYTF.

The chain combines TRBV29-1 with TRBJ1-2; D unresolved. There are 12 residues in the CDR3. Germline values: CDR1 SQVTM, CDR2 ANQGSEA. Trimming took off 4 bases at V and 4 bases at J, with 10 bases between the two ends. The CDR3 bases are TGCAGCGTTGGCCAGGAGCCCTATGGCTACACCTTC. Protein sequence: CSVGQEPYGYTF. Full variable domain (rest looked up from reference TRBV29-1 and TRBJ1-2): SAVISQKPSRDICQRGTSLTIQCQVDSQVTMMFWYRQQPGQSLTLIATANQGSEATYESGFVIDKFPISRPNLTFSTLTVSNMSPEDSSIYLCSVGQEPYGYTFGSGTRLTVV.

The chain combines TRBV28 with TRBJ2-7; 9 bases match TRBD1. The V gene end was trimmed by 3 bases and the J gene end by 3 bases; junction bases not matched to a gene: 3. Germline CDR1 and CDR2: MDHEN and SYDVKM. This CDR3 is built from 14 residues. CDR3 sequence: CASSLGGQGYEQYF. CDR3 nucleotides: TGTGCCAGCAGTTTGGGGGGACAGGGCTACGAGCAGTACTTC.

The rearrangement joins TRBV18 to TRBJ2-7; TRBD1 matches at 11 bases. This CDR3 contains 14 residues. Germline V gives CDR1 KGHSH, CDR2 LQKENI. J gave up 5 bases and V 6 bases, and 6 bases lay outside the gene matches. The CDR3 protein is CASSGQGARDEQYF. In DNA, the CDR3 is TGTGCCAGCTCCGGACAGGGGGCAAGGGACGAGCAGTACTTC.

The chain recombines TRBV11-2 with TRBJ1-4; 9 positions match TRBD1. V trimming: 5 bases; J trimming: 8 bases; junction bases outside the gene matches: 6. The CDR3 totals 14 residues. Germline V gives CDR1 SGHAT, CDR2 FQNNGV. As DNA, the CDR3 is TGTGCCAGCAGCCTAGGGACAGGGAGCGAAAAACTGTTTTTT. Amino acids: CASSLGTGSEKLFF. The variable domain in full, completed from reference TRBV11-2 and TRBJ1-4, reads EAGVAQSPRYKIIEKRQSVAFWCNPISGHATLYWYQQILGQGPKLLIQFQNNGVVDDSQLPKDRFSAERLKGVDSTLKIQPAKLEDSAVYLCASSLGTGSEKLFFGSGTQLSVL.

The chain has TRBV28 and TRBJ2-3; no firm D call. This CDR3 region has 12 residues. The V gene lost 10 bases and the J gene lost 6 bases, with 14 bases spanning the gap. Germline V gives CDR1 MDHEN, CDR2 SYDVKM. DNA of the CDR3: TGTGCCACGCATCGTCCGTCGGATACGCAGTATTTT. Translation gives CATHRPSDTQYF.

This clone was found once. The V and J genes are TRBV2 and TRBJ2-5; D is perhaps TRBD2 (6 bases). Germline CDR1 is SNHLY and CDR2 is FYNNEI. The CDR3 is 13 amino acids. V was cut by 6 bases and J by 1 base, with 9 bases left in between. The CDR3 region has the DNA TGTGCCAGCAGAGCCGGGGGCCAAGAGACCCAGTACTTC. It specifies CASRAGGQETQYF.

V and J are TRBV19 and TRBJ2-2; no definite D call. Between the trimmed V and J ends, which lost 3 bases and 3 bases, there was a span of 5 bases. Germline-derived CDR1 and CDR2 are LNHDA and SQIVND (reference sequence). This CDR3 has 13 residues. The CDR3 coding sequence is TGTGCCAGTAGTATCGGGTACACCGGGGAGCTGTTTTTT. It codes for CASSIGYTGELFF.

The rearrangement links TRBV10-3 to TRBJ1-4; D uncertain. Germline V gives CDR1 ENHRY, CDR2 SYGVKD. Deletions cut 2 bases from V and 6 bases from J, with 7 bases between. The CDR3 has 13 residues. The CDR3 is CAISERPDEKLFF. CDR3 DNA sequence: TGTGCCATCAGTGAGAGGCCAGATGAAAAACTGTTTTTT.

This clone came up a few times. The gene calls are TRBV14 and TRBJ2-3; 9 nucleotides line up with TRBD2. The CDR3 totals 16 residues. Germline loops: CDR1 SGHDN, CDR2 FVKESK. The V and J ends lost 2 bases and 3 bases, in that order; junction bases with no gene match: 6. CDR3 nucleotides: TGTGCCAGCAGCCAAAGGTTTCTAGCGGGGACAGATACGCAGTATTTT. Residues: CASSQRFLAGTDTQYF.